This is a list of T cell receptor beta chains from one sample in a study of radiotherapy plus CTLA-4 blockade in lung cancer. Only in-frame clones appear in the TCRdb table, and some are missing; sequencing was by immunoSEQ multiplex PCR. The data hold around 290 clones, with roughly 93% observed a single time. Sequencing was performed on tumor tissue, taken from a patient treated with radiotherapy plus ipilimumab. The source of these receptors is a human donor with non-small cell lung cancer who had stable disease on radiotherapy plus ipilimumab. Each CDR3 is given with its conserved first and last residue. Each record gives: V gene, clone size, J gene, D gene, CDR3 protein, CDR3 DNA. A D gene is named only where the DNA matches it firmly. Clone size is not always given. Where it is, it says once, few, many or a class for expanded clones.

>TRBV18|-|TRBJ2-5|TRBD2
CASSPEAGAQETQYF
TGTGCCAGCTCACCTGAAGCGGGGGCCCAAGAGACCCAGTACTTC
>TRBV29-1|-|TRBJ2-3|TRBD1
CTARGPSYTDTQYF
TGCACCGCCAGGGGGCCCTCCTACACAGATACGCAGTATTTT
>TRBV5-2|few|TRBJ2-6|-
CASNGHGSTQSRANVLTF
TGTGCCAGCAACGGCCATGGGAGTACACAAAGTCGGGCCAACGTCCTGACTTTC
>TRBV18|few|TRBJ2-1|TRBD1
CASSHRGRDSYNEQFF
TGTGCCAGCTCACACAGGGGGCGAGACTCCTACAATGAGCAGTTCTTC
>TRBV2|-|TRBJ2-1|-
CASVREVEQFF
TGTGCCAGCGTCAGGGAAGTTGAGCAGTTCTTC
>TRBV19|-|TRBJ2-2|-
CASRAENTGELFF
TGTGCCAGTAGGGCCGAAAACACCGGGGAGCTGTTTTTT
>TRBV5-6|-|TRBJ1-6|-
CASSLAGNSPLHF
TGTGCCAGCAGCTTGGCTGGAAATTCACCCCTCCACTTT
>TRBV9|-|TRBJ1-1|-
CASSVDRVNTEAFF
TGTGCCAGCAGCGTAGACAGGGTGAACACTGAAGCTTTCTTT
>TRBV11-2|-|TRBJ1-4|TRBD1
CASRTGANEKLFF
TGTGCCAGCAGGACAGGGGCTAATGAAAAACTGTTTTTT
>TRBV21-1|-|TRBJ2-1|-
CASSNIVATPSDNEQFF
TGTGCCAGCAGTAATATCGTAGCTACACCATCCGACAATGAGCAGTTCTTC
>TRBV15|-|TRBJ2-7|-
CATSRGDSYEQYF
TGTGCCACCAGCAGAGGGGACTCCTACGAGCAGTACTTC
>TRBV28|-|TRBJ1-1|-
CASSRDPGTNTEAFF
TGTGCCAGCAGTCGTGACCCCGGAACGAACACTGAAGCTTTCTTT
>TRBV27|-|TRBJ1-3|-
CASSPRSPYSGNTIYF
TGTGCCAGCAGTCCCCGATCCCCCTACTCTGGAAACACCATATATTTT
>TRBV30|-|TRBJ1-3|-
CAWRLGSGNTIYF
TGTGCCTGGAGGCTCGGGTCTGGAAACACCATATATTTT
>TRBV6-5|-|TRBJ1-3|-
CASSYSRASSGNTIYF
TGTGCCAGCAGTTACTCGAGGGCGAGCTCTGGAAACACCATATATTTT
>TRBV6-5|once|TRBJ1-1|TRBD1
CASSYWQGASTEAFF
TGTGCCAGCAGTTACTGGCAGGGGGCATCCACTGAAGCTTTCTTT
>TRBV29-1|-|TRBJ2-3|-
CSVAVDVTDTQYF
TGCAGCGTTGCTGTGGACGTCACAGATACGCAGTATTTT
>TRBV6-4|-|TRBJ2-1|TRBD1
CASSPDRGSYNEQFF
TGTGCCAGCAGCCCGGACAGGGGGTCCTACAATGAGCAGTTCTTC
>TRBV6-1|once|TRBJ2-7|-
CASRVGVLYEQYF
TGTGCCAGCAGAGTGGGAGTTCTCTACGAGCAGTACTTC
>TRBV11-2|-|TRBJ1-2|-
CASSIDETRKTYGYTF
TGTGCCAGCAGCATAGACGAAACAAGAAAGACCTATGGCTACACCTTC
>TRBV2|-|TRBJ2-3|-
CASSEALSVSAQYF
TGTGCCAGCAGTGAAGCGCTTTCTGTTAGTGCGCAGTATTTT
>TRBV4-1|-|TRBJ1-5|-
CASSQDPRGANSNQPQHF
TGCGCCAGCAGCCAAGACCCCCGAGGGGCGAATAGCAATCAGCCCCAGCATTTT
>TRBV28|-|TRBJ1-3|TRBD1
CASSLSGGSGNTIYF
TGTGCCAGCAGTTTATCAGGGGGGTCTGGAAACACCATATATTTT
>TRBV11-2|-|TRBJ2-2|-
CASSLAAGNAGELFF
TGTGCCAGCAGCTTAGCGGCGGGAAACGCCGGGGAGCTGTTTTTT
>TRBV7-2|-|TRBJ1-6|TRBD1
CASSLNQGASSPLHF
TGTGCCAGCAGCTTAAATCAGGGGGCTAGCTCACCCCTCCACTTT
>TRBV21-1|-|TRBJ2-2|-
CASRRLTGLTGELFF
TGTGCCAGCAGGCGATTGACAGGCTTGACCGGGGAGCTGTTTTTT
>TRBV4-1|few|TRBJ1-4|-
CASSPTTQRFEKLFF
TGCGCCAGCAGCCCCACAACCCAACGGTTTGAAAAACTGTTTTTT
>TRBV6-4|-|TRBJ2-1|TRBD2
CASRELAGGNEQFF
TGTGCCAGCAGAGAACTAGCGGGGGGCAATGAGCAGTTCTTC
>TRBV10-3|-|TRBJ2-2|-
CAISEGHLGELFF
TGTGCCATCAGTGAGGGGCACCTCGGGGAGCTGTTTTTT
>TRBV30|once|TRBJ1-1|-
CAWSGAVSTEAFF
TGTGCCTGGAGTGGGGCGGTGAGCACTGAAGCTTTCTTT
>TRBV6-4|-|TRBJ2-1|TRBD1
CVSSDSGTGSYNEQFF
TGTGTCAGCAGTGACTCTGGGACAGGGAGCTACAATGAGCAGTTCTTC
>TRBV6-5|once|TRBJ2-7|-
CASTPAGVAYEQYF
TGTGCCAGCACCCCAGCAGGGGTGGCCTACGAGCAGTACTTC
>TRBV27|-|TRBJ1-5|TRBD1
CASRGTGGHQPQHF
TGTGCCAGCAGGGGGACAGGGGGTCATCAGCCCCAGCATTTT
>TRBV5-1|once|TRBJ1-2|TRBD1
CASSSGTGVLGDGYTF
TGCGCCAGCAGTTCCGGGACAGGGGTGTTGGGTGATGGCTACACCTTC
>TRBV28|few|TRBJ1-1|-
CASSFHGFGDAEAFF
TGTGCCAGCAGTTTTCATGGATTCGGGGACGCTGAAGCTTTCTTT
>TRBV13|once|TRBJ2-1|TRBD2
CASSFRGGGNEQFF
TGTGCCAGCAGCTTTCGTGGGGGGGGGAATGAGCAGTTCTTC
>TRBV6-4|once|TRBJ1-2|-
CASSLSIPHGKTYGYTF
TGTGCCAGCAGTTTATCGATCCCACACGGAAAGACCTATGGCTACACCTTC
>TRBV18|-|TRBJ2-1|TRBD2
CASLPLAGGFDEQFF
TGTGCCAGCTTACCGCTAGCGGGGGGTTTCGATGAGCAGTTCTTC
>TRBV18|-|TRBJ1-4|TRBD1
CASSPATGRSEKLFF
TGTGCCAGCTCACCTGCGACAGGGAGAAGTGAAAAACTGTTTTTT
>TRBV11-3|-|TRBJ2-2|TRBD1
CASSPDRVPELFF
TGTGCCAGCAGCCCCGACAGGGTTCCGGAGCTGTTTTTT
>TRBV11-1|-|TRBJ1-1|-
CASSLQGGDTEAFF
TGTGCCAGCAGCTTACAGGGAGGGGACACTGAAGCTTTCTTT
>TRBV7-6|-|TRBJ2-5|TRBD2
CASSLYPSGDKETQYF
TGTGCCAGCAGCTTATACCCCAGCGGGGATAAAGAGACCCAGTACTTC
>TRBV2|-|TRBJ1-1|-
CASSPELGTEAFF
TGTGCCAGCAGTCCCGAGTTGGGCACTGAAGCTTTCTTT
>TRBV7-3|-|TRBJ2-1|-
CASSLSRDPPSNEQFF
TGTGCCAGCAGCTTATCTAGGGACCCCCCTAGTAATGAGCAGTTCTTC
>TRBV28|-|TRBJ2-2|-
CASTPSGPNTGELFF
TGTGCCAGCACCCCGTCCGGTCCTAACACCGGGGAGCTGTTTTTT
>TRBV6-1|-|TRBJ1-5|TRBD1
CASSEMGQSNQPQHF
TGTGCCAGCAGTGAAATGGGACAGTCAAATCAGCCCCAGCATTTT
>TRBV27|-|TRBJ2-6|TRBD2
CASNSAGAGANVLTF
TGTGCCAGCAATAGCGCGGGGGCTGGGGCCAACGTCCTGACTTTC
>TRBV5-6|-|TRBJ1-2|-
CASTRGTANYGYTF
TGTGCCAGCACCCGGGGAACAGCAAACTATGGCTACACCTTC
>TRBV16|-|TRBJ2-6|-
CASSLMMVVNKSRANVLTF
TGTGCCAGCAGCTTGATGATGGTCGTTAACAAAAGTCGGGCCAACGTCCTGACTTTC
>TRBV29-1|-|TRBJ1-4|-
CSAKEGGEKLFF
TGCAGCGCTAAAGAAGGGGGTGAAAAACTGTTTTTT
>TRBV7-2|-|TRBJ1-5|-
CASSPQRGRNLNQPQHF
TGTGCCAGCAGCCCCCAGCGAGGGAGAAACCTCAATCAGCCCCAGCATTTT
>TRBV27|-|TRBJ1-2|-
CASSLLGSYGYTF
TGTGCCAGCAGTTTACTGGGATCCTATGGCTACACCTTC
>TRBV21-1|-|TRBJ2-7|-
CASRLWIATRLDEQYF
TGTGCCAGCAGATTGTGGATAGCTACACGTTTAGACGAGCAGTACTTC
>TRBV5-6|-|TRBJ1-2|-
CASSLKTFYRYGYTF
TGTGCCAGCAGCTTGAAGACATTTTACCGTTATGGCTACACCTTC
>TRBV13|-|TRBJ1-1|-
CASSLKAGEMNTEAFF
TGTGCCAGCAGTCTTAAAGCAGGAGAGATGAACACTGAAGCTTTCTTT
>TRBV6-4|-|TRBJ2-3|-
CASSDRGGTDTQYF
TGTGCCAGCAGTGACAGGGGCGGCACAGATACGCAGTATTTT
>TRBV7-8|-|TRBJ2-3|-
CASSLRSYGTDTQYF
TGTGCCAGCAGCTTAAGGTCTTACGGGACAGATACGCAGTATTTT
>TRBV10-1|few|TRBJ2-1|TRBD1
CASSGRTGPTYYNEQFF
TGCGCCAGCAGTGGCCGGACAGGGCCCACCTACTACAATGAGCAGTTCTTC
>TRBV19|-|TRBJ1-5|TRBD1
CASSPGQKNQPQHF
TGTGCCAGTAGTCCGGGACAGAAAAATCAGCCCCAGCATTTT
>TRBV7-3|-|TRBJ2-6|-
CASSPQLSGANVLTF
TGTGCCAGCAGCCCACAGCTCTCTGGGGCCAACGTCCTGACTTTC